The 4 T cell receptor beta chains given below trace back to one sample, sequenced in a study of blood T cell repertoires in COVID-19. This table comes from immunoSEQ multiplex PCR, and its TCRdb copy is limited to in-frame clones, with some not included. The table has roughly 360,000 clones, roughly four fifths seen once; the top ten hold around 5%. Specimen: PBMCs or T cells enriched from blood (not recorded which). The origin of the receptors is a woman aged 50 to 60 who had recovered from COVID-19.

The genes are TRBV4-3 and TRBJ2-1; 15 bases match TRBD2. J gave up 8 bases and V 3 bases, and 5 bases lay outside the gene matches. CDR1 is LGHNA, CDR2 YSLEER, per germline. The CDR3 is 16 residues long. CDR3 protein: CASSQGLAGGGDEQFF. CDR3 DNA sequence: TGCGCCAGCAGCCAGGGACTAGCGGGAGGTGGGGATGAGCAGTTCTTC.

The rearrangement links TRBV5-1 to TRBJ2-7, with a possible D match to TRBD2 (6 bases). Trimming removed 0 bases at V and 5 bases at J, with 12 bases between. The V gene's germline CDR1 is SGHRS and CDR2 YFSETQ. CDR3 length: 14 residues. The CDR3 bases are TGCGCCAGCAGCTTGGTTCTTGGGGGGAACGAGCAGTACTTC. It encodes CASSLVLGGNEQYF.

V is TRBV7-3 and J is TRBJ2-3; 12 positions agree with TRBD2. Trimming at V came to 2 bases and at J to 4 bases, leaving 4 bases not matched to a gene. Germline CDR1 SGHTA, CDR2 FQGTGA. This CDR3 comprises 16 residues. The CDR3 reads CASSLLAGGPPDTQYF. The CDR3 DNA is TGTGCCAGCAGCTTACTAGCGGGGGGGCCGCCAGATACGCAGTATTTT.

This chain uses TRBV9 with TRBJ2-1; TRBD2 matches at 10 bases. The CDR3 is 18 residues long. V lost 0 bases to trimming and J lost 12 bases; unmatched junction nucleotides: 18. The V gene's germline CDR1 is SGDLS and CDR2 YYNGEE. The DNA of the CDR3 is TGTGCCAGCAGCGTAGGGGCTAGCGGGGGCCTTTCCGGTGGTGGGCAGTTCTTC. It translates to CASSVGASGGLSGGGQFF. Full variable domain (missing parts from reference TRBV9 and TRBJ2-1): DSGVTQTPKHLITATGQRVTLRCSPRSGDLSVYWYQQSLDQGLQFLIQYYNGEERAKGNILERFSAQQFPDLHSELNLSSLELGDSALYFCASSVGASGGLSGGGQFFGPGTRLTVL.